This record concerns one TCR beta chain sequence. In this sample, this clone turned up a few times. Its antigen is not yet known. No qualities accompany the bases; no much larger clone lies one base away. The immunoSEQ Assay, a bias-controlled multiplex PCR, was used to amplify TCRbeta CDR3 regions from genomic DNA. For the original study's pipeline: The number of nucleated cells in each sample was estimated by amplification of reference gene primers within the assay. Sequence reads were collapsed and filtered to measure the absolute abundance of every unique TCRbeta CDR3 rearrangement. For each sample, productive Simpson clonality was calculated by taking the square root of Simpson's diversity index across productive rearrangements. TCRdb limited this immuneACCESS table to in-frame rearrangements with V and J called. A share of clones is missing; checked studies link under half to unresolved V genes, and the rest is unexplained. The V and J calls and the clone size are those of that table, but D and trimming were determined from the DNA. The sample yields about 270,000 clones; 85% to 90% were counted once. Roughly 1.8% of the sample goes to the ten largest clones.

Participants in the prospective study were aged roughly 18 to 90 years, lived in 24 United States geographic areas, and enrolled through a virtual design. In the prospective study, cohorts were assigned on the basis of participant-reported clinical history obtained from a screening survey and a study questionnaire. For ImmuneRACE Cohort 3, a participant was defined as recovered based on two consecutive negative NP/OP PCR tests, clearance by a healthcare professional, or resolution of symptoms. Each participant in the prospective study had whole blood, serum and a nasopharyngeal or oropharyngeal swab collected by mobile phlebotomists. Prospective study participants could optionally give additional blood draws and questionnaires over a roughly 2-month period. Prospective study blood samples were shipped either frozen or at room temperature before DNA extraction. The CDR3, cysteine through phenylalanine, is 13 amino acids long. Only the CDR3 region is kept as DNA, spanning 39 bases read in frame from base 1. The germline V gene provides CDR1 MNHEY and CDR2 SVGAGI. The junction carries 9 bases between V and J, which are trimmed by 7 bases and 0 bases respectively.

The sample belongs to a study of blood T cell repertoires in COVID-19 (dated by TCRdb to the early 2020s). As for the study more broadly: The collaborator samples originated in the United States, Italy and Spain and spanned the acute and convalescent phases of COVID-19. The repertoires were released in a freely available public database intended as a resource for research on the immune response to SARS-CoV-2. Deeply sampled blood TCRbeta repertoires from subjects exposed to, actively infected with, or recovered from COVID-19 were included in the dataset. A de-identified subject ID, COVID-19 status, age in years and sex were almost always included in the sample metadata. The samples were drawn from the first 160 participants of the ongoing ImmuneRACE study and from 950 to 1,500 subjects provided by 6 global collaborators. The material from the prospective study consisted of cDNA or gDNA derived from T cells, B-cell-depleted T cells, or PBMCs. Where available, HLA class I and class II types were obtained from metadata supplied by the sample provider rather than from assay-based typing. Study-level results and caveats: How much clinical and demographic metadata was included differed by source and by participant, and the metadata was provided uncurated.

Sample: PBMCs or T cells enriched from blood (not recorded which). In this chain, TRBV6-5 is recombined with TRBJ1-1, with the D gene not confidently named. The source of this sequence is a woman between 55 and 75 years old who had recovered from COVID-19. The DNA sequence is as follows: TGTGCCAGCATCAGGTTCTTGAACACTGAAGCTTTCTTT. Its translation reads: CASIRFLNTEAFF.